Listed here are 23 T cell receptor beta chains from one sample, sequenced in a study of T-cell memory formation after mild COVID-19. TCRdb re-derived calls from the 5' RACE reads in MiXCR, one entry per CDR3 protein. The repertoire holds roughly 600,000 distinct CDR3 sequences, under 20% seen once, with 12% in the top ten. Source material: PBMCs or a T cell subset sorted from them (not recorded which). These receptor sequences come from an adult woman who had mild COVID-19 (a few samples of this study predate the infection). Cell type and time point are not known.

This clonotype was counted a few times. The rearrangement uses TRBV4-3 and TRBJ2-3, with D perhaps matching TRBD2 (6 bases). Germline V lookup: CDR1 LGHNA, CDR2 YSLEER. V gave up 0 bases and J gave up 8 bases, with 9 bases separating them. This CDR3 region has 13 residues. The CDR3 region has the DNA TGCGCCAGCAGCCAAGATGGAGGGATTACGCAGTATTTT. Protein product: CASSQDGGITQYF.

Here the CDR3 reads CASRQGPSQSNYGYTF. The DNA of the CDR3 is TGTGCCAGCAGGCAAGGCCCATCCCAGAGTAACTATGGCTACACCTTC. V usage is TRBV6-1 and J usage is TRBJ1-2; no definite D call. The CDR3 runs 16 residues. V gave up 6 bases and J gave up 1 base, with 18 bases separating them. Germline V gives CDR1 MNHNS, CDR2 SASEGT.

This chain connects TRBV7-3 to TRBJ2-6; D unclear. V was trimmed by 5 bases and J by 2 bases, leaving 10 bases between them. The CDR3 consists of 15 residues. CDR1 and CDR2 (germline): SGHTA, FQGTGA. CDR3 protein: CASSPLTAGANVLTF. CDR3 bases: TGTGCCAGCAGCCCCCTCACGGCTGGGGCCAACGTCCTGACTTTC.

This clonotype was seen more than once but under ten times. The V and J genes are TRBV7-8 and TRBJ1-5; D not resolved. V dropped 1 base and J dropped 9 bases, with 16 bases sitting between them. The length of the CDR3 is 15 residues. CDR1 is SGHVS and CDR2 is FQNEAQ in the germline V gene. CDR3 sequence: CASSLVRQSGLPQHF. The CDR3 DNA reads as TGTGCCAGCAGCTTAGTGAGGCAATCAGGCCTGCCCCAGCATTTT.

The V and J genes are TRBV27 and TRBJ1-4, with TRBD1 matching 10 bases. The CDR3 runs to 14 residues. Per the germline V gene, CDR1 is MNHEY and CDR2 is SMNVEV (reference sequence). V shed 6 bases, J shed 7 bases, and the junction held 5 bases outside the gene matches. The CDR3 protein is CASRRQGAREKLFF. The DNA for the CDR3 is TGTGCCAGCAGAAGACAGGGGGCGCGTGAAAAACTGTTTTTT.

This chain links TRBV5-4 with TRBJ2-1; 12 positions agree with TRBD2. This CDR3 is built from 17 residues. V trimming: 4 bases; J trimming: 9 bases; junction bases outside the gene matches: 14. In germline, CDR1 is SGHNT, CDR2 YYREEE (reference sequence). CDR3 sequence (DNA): TGTGCCAGCAGCCCCTACCGGAGGACTAGCGGGACTAGTGAGCAGTTCTTC. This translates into CASSPYRRTSGTSEQFF. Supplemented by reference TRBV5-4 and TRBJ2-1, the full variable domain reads ETGVTQSPTHLIKTRGQQVTLRCSSQSGHNTVSWYQQALGQGPQFIFQYYREEENGRGNFPPRFSGLQFPNYSSELNVNALELDDSALYLCASSPYRRTSGTSEQFFGPGTRLTVL.

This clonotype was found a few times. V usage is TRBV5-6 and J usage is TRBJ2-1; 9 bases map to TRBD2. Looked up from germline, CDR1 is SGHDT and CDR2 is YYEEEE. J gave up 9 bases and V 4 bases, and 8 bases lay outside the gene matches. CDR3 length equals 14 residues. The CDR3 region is CASSTGLAGSEQFF. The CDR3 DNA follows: TGTGCCAGCAGCACCGGGCTAGCGGGAAGTGAGCAGTTCTTC.

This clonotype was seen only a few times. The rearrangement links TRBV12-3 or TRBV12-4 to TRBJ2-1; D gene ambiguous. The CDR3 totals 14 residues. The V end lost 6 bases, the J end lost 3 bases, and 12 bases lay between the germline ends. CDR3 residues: CASSLNLGYNEQFF. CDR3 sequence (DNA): TGTGCCAGCAGCCTAAACCTGGGCTACAATGAGCAGTTCTTC.

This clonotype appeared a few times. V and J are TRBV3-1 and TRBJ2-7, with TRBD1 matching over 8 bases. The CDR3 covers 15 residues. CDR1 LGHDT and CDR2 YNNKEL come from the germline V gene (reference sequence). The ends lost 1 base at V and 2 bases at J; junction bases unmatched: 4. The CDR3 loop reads CASSQGTGMPYEQYF. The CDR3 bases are TGTGCCAGCAGCCAAGGGACAGGGATGCCCTACGAGCAGTACTTC.

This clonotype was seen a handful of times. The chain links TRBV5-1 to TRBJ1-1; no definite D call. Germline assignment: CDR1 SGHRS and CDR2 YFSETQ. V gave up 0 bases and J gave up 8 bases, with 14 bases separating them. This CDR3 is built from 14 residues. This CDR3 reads CASSLEALTLEAFF. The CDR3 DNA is TGCGCCAGCAGCTTGGAAGCATTAACCCTAGAAGCTTTCTTT.

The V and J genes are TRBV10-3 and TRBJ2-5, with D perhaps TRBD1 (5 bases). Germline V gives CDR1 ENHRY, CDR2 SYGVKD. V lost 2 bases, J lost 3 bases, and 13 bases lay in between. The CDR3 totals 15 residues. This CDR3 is CAISEGAALKETQYF. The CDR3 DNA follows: TGTGCCATCAGTGAGGGGGCGGCCTTGAAAGAGACCCAGTACTTC.

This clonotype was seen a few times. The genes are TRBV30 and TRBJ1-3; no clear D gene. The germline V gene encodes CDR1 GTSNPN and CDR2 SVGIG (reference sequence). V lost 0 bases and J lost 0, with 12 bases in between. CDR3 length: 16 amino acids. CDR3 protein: CAWSVTRKSSGNTIYF. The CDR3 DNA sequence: TGTGCCTGGAGTGTAACTCGCAAGAGCTCTGGAAACACCATATATTTT.

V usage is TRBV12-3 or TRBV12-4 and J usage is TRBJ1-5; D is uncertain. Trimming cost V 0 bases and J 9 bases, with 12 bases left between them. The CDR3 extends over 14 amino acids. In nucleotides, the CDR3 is TGTGCCAGCAGTTTAGCCGCCCGGGCCGGGCCCCAGCATTTT. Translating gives CASSLAARAGPQHF.

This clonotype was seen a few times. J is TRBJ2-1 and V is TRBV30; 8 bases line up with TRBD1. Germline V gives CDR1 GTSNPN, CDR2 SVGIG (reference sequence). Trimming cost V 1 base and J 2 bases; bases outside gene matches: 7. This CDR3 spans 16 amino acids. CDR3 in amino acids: CAWSATDRDTYNEQFF. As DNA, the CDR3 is TGTGCCTGGAGTGCGACGGACAGGGATACCTACAATGAGCAGTTCTTC. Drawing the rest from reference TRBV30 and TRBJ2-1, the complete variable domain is SQTIHQWPATLVQPVGSPLSLECTVEGTSNPNLYWYRQAAGRGLQLLFYSVGIGQISSEVPQNLSASRPQDRQFILSSKKLLLSDSGFYLCAWSATDRDTYNEQFFGPGTRLTVL.

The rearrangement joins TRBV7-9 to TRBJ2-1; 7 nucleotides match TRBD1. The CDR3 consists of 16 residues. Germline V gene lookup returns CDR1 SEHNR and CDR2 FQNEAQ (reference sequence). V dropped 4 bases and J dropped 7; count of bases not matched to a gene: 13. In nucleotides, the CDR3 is TGTGCCAGCAGCTCGACAGGGAATGGCAAAAATAATGAGCAGTTCTTC. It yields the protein CASSSTGNGKNNEQFF.

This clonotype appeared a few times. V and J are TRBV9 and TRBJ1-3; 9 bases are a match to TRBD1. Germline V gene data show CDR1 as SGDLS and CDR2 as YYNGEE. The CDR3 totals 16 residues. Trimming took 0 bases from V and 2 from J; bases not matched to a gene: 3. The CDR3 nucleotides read TGTGCCAGCAGCGTAGCGGGACAGGGTGCTGGAAACACCATATATTTT. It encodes CASSVAGQGAGNTIYF. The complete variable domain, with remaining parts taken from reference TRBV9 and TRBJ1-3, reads DSGVTQTPKHLITATGQRVTLRCSPRSGDLSVYWYQQSLDQGLQFLIQYYNGEERAKGNILERFSAQQFPDLHSELNLSSLELGDSALYFCASSVAGQGAGNTIYFGEGSWLTVV.

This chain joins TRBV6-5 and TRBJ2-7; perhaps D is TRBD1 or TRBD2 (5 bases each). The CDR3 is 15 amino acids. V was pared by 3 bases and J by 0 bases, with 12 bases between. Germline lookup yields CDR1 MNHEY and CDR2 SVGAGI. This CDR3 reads CASSYSGPVSYEQYF. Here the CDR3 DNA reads TGTGCCAGCAGTTATTCGGGACCGGTCTCCTACGAGCAGTACTTC.

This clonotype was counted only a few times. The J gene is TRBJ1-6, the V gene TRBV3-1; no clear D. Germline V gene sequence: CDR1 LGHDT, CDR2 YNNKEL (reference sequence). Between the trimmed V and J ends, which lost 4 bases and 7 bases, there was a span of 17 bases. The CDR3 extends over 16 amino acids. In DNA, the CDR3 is TGTGCCAGCAGCCCCCGAGCGCCGGATAGCAATTCACCCCTCCACTTT. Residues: CASSPRAPDSNSPLHF.

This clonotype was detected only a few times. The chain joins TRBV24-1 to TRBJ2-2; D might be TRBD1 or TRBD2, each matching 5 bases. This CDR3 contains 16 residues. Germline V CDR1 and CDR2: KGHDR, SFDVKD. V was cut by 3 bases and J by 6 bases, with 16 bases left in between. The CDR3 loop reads CATSDRKGRRAGELFF. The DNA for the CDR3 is TGTGCCACCAGTGATAGGAAGGGGAGAAGGGCCGGGGAGCTGTTTTTT.

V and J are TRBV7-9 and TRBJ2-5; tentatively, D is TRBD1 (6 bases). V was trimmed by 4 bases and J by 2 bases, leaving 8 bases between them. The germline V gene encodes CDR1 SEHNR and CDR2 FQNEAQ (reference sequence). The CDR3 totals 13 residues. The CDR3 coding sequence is TGTGCCAGCAGCTCCACAGGGCAAGAGACCCAGTACTTC. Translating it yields CASSSTGQETQYF.

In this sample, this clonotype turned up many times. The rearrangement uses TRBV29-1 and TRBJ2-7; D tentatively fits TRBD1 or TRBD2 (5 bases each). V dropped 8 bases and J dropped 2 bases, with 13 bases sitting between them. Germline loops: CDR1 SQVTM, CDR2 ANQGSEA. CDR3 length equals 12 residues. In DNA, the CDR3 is TGCAGCTTCCGGGACGGGACCTACGAGCAGTACTTC. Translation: CSFRDGTYEQYF.

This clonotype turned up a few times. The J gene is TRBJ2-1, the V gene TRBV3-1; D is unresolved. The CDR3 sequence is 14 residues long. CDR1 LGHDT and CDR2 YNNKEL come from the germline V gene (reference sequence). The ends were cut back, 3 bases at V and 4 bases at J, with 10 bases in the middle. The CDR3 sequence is CASSQPGGYNEQFF. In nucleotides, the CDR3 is TGTGCCAGCAGCCAGCCAGGCGGATACAATGAGCAGTTCTTC.

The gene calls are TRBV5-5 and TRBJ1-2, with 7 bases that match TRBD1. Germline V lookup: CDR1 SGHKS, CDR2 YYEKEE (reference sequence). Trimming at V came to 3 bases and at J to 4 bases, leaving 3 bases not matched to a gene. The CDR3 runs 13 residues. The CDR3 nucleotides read TGTGCCAGCAGCTCGGACAGGTCCTATGGCTACACCTTC. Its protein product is CASSSDRSYGYTF. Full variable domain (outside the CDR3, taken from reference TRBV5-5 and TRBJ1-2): DAGVTQSPTHLIKTRGQQVTLRCSPISGHKSVSWYQQVLGQGPQFIFQYYEKEERGRGNFPDRFSARQFPNYSSELNVNALLLGDSALYLCASSSDRSYGYTFGSGTRLTVV.